These T cell receptor beta chains were read from a single sample in a study of T cell repertoires in cytomegalovirus infection. From the reads, TCRdb called clonotypes with MiXCR, one entry per CDR3 protein. The sample holds about 770,000 distinct CDR3 sequences, 25% to 35% seen once. Antigens of these TCRs are unknown. This specimen was cultured CD8+ T cells from PBMCs, taken from culture after CMV antigen stimulation. These receptors all stem from a human donor in good health (CMV status not recorded). Some clones in this sample may be carry-over from other donors' samples. Each CDR3 is given with its conserved first and last residue. Each record gives: clone size, D gene, J gene, V gene, CDR3 DNA, CDR3 protein. A D gene is named only where the DNA matches it firmly. Size tells how often a clone was seen (once, few, many) or the class of an expanded clone, and some rows leave it out.

>.|.|TRBJ1-5|TRBV4-1
TGCGCCAGCAGCCAAGTACCCAGCAATCAGCCCCAGCATTTT
CASSQVPSNQPQHF
>.|.|TRBJ2-1|TRBV6-1
TGTGCCAGCAGTGACAGGCGGATAAGAACCCACTTC
CASSDRRIRTHF
>.|.|TRBJ2-2|TRBV20-1
TGCAGTGCTAGAGAGGGATCGAACACCGGGGAGCTGTTTTTT
CSAREGSNTGELFF
>.|.|TRBJ2-5|TRBV20-1
TGCAGTGCTAGAGACCAGGGCTTTGATACCCAGTACTTC
CSARDQGFDTQYF
>.|.|TRBJ2-3|TRBV6-6
TGTGCCAGCAGTTACTCGGATAGTCGCACAGATACGCAGTATTTT
CASSYSDSRTDTQYF
>.|.|TRBJ1-2|TRBV15
TGTGCCACCAGCAGAGAAAGGACGGGGGAGTATGGCTACACCTTC
CATSRERTGEYGYTF
>few|.|TRBJ1-1|TRBV4-2
TGTGCCAGCAGCCAAGATATTGGAGCCACTGAAGCTTTCTTT
CASSQDIGATEAFF
>few|.|TRBJ2-7|TRBV12-5
TGTGCTAGTGGTTTGGTAGGAGTACCGGATTCCTACGAGCAGTACTTC
CASGLVGVPDSYEQYF
>.|.|TRBJ1-1|TRBV4-1
TGCGCCAGCAGCCAAGAGGGGCTGGGAAAAGCTTTCTTT
CASSQEGLGKAFF
>.|.|TRBJ1-1|TRBV11-2
TGTGCCAGCAGCTTAGGAGGGGCCGCGACTGAAGCTTTCTTT
CASSLGGAATEAFF
>many|.|TRBJ2-3|TRBV7-2
TGTGCCAGCAGCTATACGGCAGATACGCAGTATTTT
CASSYTADTQYF
>.|.|TRBJ2-2|TRBV19
TGTGCCAGTAGGCCTCTACATGGCGGGACCGGGGAGCTGTTTTTT
CASRPLHGGTGELFF
>.|TRBD2|TRBJ2-1|TRBV2
TGTGCCAGCAGTGCTAGCGGGGCTATCTACAATGAGCAGTTCTTC
CASSASGAIYNEQFF
>once|TRBD1|TRBJ2-2|TRBV20-1
TGCAGTGCTAGAGATCCCTACCCTTCCACCGGGACAGGGCGGATGGGAAACACCGGGGAGCTGTTTTTT
CSARDPYPSTGTGRMGNTGELFF
>.|TRBD1|TRBJ2-3|TRBV7-8
TGTGCCAGCAGCTCGCTGGCCGGGACAGCCTTTGTCACAGATACGCAGTATTTT
CASSSLAGTAFVTDTQYF
>.|.|TRBJ1-5|TRBV4-1
TGCGCCAGCAGCCAAGTGGATTTCGGGAATCAGCCCCAGCATTTT
CASSQVDFGNQPQHF
>.|.|TRBJ2-3|TRBV7-6
TGTGCCAGCAGCTTAGTAGTTCAGAGCACAGATACGCAGTATTTT
CASSLVVQSTDTQYF
>few|TRBD2|TRBJ2-1|TRBV2
TGTGCCAGCGTAGTGGCGACTAGCGACTACAATGAGCAGTTCTTC
CASVVATSDYNEQFF
>.|.|TRBJ2-1|TRBV10-1
TGCGCCAGCAGTTACGCGGGGCCCGAACAGTTCTTC
CASSYAGPEQFF
>.|.|TRBJ2-5|TRBV27
TGTGCCAGCAGTCCCCGGGACCCGTACCAAGAGACCCAGTACTTC
CASSPRDPYQETQYF
>few|.|TRBJ1-2|TRBV15
TGTGCCACCAGCAGAGATAGAGGGCAGCCCTATGGCTACACCTTC
CATSRDRGQPYGYTF
>.|.|TRBJ1-3|TRBV19
TGTGCCAGTAGACAGGGATTTACGGACACCATATATTTT
CASRQGFTDTIYF
>many|TRBD2|TRBJ2-3|TRBV6-2/TRBV6-3
TGTGCCACCGCACCTGGGAGGGAGAGCACAGATACGCAGTATTTT
CATAPGRESTDTQYF
>few|TRBD1|TRBJ1-1|TRBV10-3
TGTGCCATCAAGGAGGACAGGGCGAACACTGAAGCTTTCTTT
CAIKEDRANTEAFF
>many|.|TRBJ1-1|TRBV12-5
TGTGCTAGTGGTTCGGGCACTGAAGCTTTCTTT
CASGSGTEAFF
>few|.|TRBJ1-1|TRBV27
TGTGCCAGCAGTTTTTTGACAGGTTTCACTGAAGCTTTCTTT
CASSFLTGFTEAFF
>few|TRBD2|TRBJ2-1|TRBV6-2/TRBV6-3
TGTGCCAGCAGGGGAGCGGGGGGGCCAGGTGAGCAGTTCTTC
CASRGAGGPGEQFF
>.|.|TRBJ2-2|TRBV4-1
TGCGCCAGCAGCCAATACAGGGCCGGGGAGCTGTTTTTT
CASSQYRAGELFF
>few|TRBD2|TRBJ2-1|TRBV2
TGTGCCAGCAGTGACGTAGCGGGGGGGTCCTACAATGAGCAGTTCTTC
CASSDVAGGSYNEQFF
>.|TRBD2|TRBJ2-3|TRBV19
TGTGCCACTCGGCTCGAAGCGGGGGGCGGAGATACGCAGTATTTT
CATRLEAGGGDTQYF
>.|.|TRBJ2-3|TRBV6-2/TRBV6-3
TGTGCCAGCAGTTACGGTCTAGCGAGCACAGATACGCAGTATTTT
CASSYGLASTDTQYF
>few|.|TRBJ1-1|TRBV7-9
TGTGCCAGCAGCCCGGTCACGGGTGAAGCTTTCTTT
CASSPVTGEAFF
>.|.|TRBJ1-2|TRBV12-3/TRBV12-4
TGTGCCACCCTACCAGGAATAGGGGGGAACTATGGCTACACCTTC
CATLPGIGGNYGYTF
>.|TRBD1|TRBJ2-5|TRBV6-6
TGTGCCAGCAAGGAGGACAGGATAGATGAGACCCAGTACTTC
CASKEDRIDETQYF
>.|.|TRBJ1-4|TRBV7-6
TGTGCCAGCAGCTTAAGAGGGGCGGTGGAAAAACTGTTTTTT
CASSLRGAVEKLFF
>few|TRBD2|TRBJ2-1|TRBV7-8
TGTGCCAGCAGCTCTGAGCGGGGGGGTCATCCTGAGCAGTTCTTC
CASSSERGGHPEQFF
>many|.|TRBJ1-1|TRBV7-9
TGTGCCAGCAGCTTCGGAGAGAACACTGAAGCTTTCTTT
CASSFGENTEAFF
>.|.|TRBJ2-2|TRBV29-1
TGCAGCGTTGGGGGAGGCCGACGGAAGAACACCGGGGAGCTGTTTTTT
CSVGGGRRKNTGELFF
>.|.|TRBJ1-2|TRBV7-2
TGTGCCAGCAGCTTAGATATAGGGCTATTAGGCTACACCTTC
CASSLDIGLLGYTF
>few|TRBD2|TRBJ2-1|TRBV3-1
TGTGCCAGCAGCCACAGAACAGCGGGGGGGAGCTCCTACAATGAGCAGTTCTTC
CASSHRTAGGSSYNEQFF
>.|.|TRBJ1-1|TRBV9
TGTGCCAGCAGCGTAGAAGGGGGTGCCTCATCTGAAGCTTTCTTT
CASSVEGGASSEAFF
>.|.|TRBJ1-1|TRBV7-9
TGTGCCAGCAGCAGGGTAACTGAAGCTTTCTTT
CASSRVTEAFF
>.|.|TRBJ1-6|TRBV7-2
TGTGCCAGCAGCCTTACCGGACTAGTTAATAATTCACCCCTCCACTTT
CASSLTGLVNNSPLHF
>few|TRBD1|TRBJ2-7|TRBV27
TGTGCCAGCACTACCCGGGACAGGGCGAACGAGCAGTACTTC
CASTTRDRANEQYF
>.|.|TRBJ1-1|TRBV6-2/TRBV6-3
TGTGCCAGCAGTTACTCCTGGACATTCATGAACACTGAAGCTTTCTTT
CASSYSWTFMNTEAFF
>few|.|TRBJ2-1|TRBV29-1
TGCAGCGTTGAAATTTCGGACCACAATGAGCAGTTCTTC
CSVEISDHNEQFF
>.|.|TRBJ1-6|TRBV4-1
TGCGCCAGCAGCCCTTCGGGCCTCGGGGAAGGTTCACCCCTCCACTTT
CASSPSGLGEGSPLHF
>few|.|TRBJ1-5|TRBV7-6
TGTGCCAGCACCTACCTCAACAGGGCTCTAGATCAGCCCCAGCATTTT
CASTYLNRALDQPQHF
>.|.|TRBJ1-2|TRBV7-4
TGTGCCAGCAGCTTCAGGCGCCTGAGAGAGGGCTACACCTTC
CASSFRRLREGYTF
>.|TRBD1|TRBJ1-1|TRBV27
TGTGCCAGCAGTATTCAGACAGGGCGGAACACTGAAGCTTTCTTT
CASSIQTGRNTEAFF
>.|.|TRBJ2-7|TRBV19
TGTGCCAGTAGTGCGGGGTGGGACCTGGGCTACGAGCAGTACTTC
CASSAGWDLGYEQYF
>few|.|TRBJ1-5|TRBV10-2
TGCGCCAGCAGTGAGGGCGGGTTCAATCAGCCCCAGCATTTT
CASSEGGFNQPQHF
>.|TRBD1|TRBJ1-5|TRBV7-9
TGTGCCAGCAGTTTACAGGGGAGCGGCCAGCCCCAGCATTTT
CASSLQGSGQPQHF
>.|.|TRBJ1-1|TRBV12-5
TGTGCTAGTGGTTTCAGGACTCTGAACACTGAAGCTTTCTTT
CASGFRTLNTEAFF
>.|.|TRBJ2-3|TRBV7-3
TGTGCCAGCAGCTTAAATGCCGCAGATACGCAGTATTTT
CASSLNAADTQYF
>few|.|TRBJ1-3|TRBV7-9
TGTGCCAGCAGCTTACGGCCAGCGTACTCTGGAAACACCATATATTTT
CASSLRPAYSGNTIYF
>.|.|TRBJ1-6|TRBV7-8
TGTGCCAGCAGCTTACGAGGAAAAAATTCACCCCTCCACTTT
CASSLRGKNSPLHF
>few|.|TRBJ2-2|TRBV6-2/TRBV6-3
TGTGCCAGCAGTTACTCGAAAGGGGCCGGGGAGCTGTTTTTT
CASSYSKGAGELFF
>.|.|TRBJ2-5|TRBV20-1
TGCAGCATCATCCGGGTGGAGACCCAGTACTTC
CSIIRVETQYF
>.|TRBD2|TRBJ2-2|TRBV7-6
TGTGCCAGCAGCGGGGGGGGTAGAGTGAACACCGGGGAGCTGTTTTTT
CASSGGGRVNTGELFF